The following is a T cell receptor beta chain sequence with its context. After removal of 2 bases from V and 4 bases from J, the junction contained 4 bases not matched to a gene. The CDR3 runs 15 residues. Per the germline V gene, CDR1 is LGHDT and CDR2 is YNNKEL (reference sequence). This record belongs to a study of blood T cell repertoires in COVID-19. Study details: Acute and convalescent COVID-19 samples came from the United States, Italy and Spain. From T cells, B-cell-depleted T cells, or PBMCs came the material, which was cDNA or gDNA.

Methods used by the authors: Using reference gene primer amplification, nucleated cell counts were estimated. Libraries were prepared by immunoSEQ multiplex PCR; TCRdb keeps only in-frame clonotypes and omits some of them. The V and J calls and clone size come from that table; D and trimming were worked out from the DNA. This sample has under 95,000 clones, with 70% to 90% found just once. The source of this sequence is a human donor in a cohort sampled during active COVID-19. The sequencing sample was made of peripheral blood. The chain employs TRBV3-1 (or the pseudogene TRBV3-2) and TRBJ2-5; 10 bases fit TRBD1. The CDR3 loop reads CASSQTGTGVETQYF. The CDR3 coding sequence is TGTGCCAGCAGCCAAACCGGGACAGGGGTAGAGACCCAGTACTTC.